This T cell receptor beta chain was recovered during a study of blood T cell repertoires in COVID-19. For the study at large: The study drew acute and convalescent COVID-19 samples from the United States, Italy and Spain.

Germline CDR1 and CDR2: SGHTA and FQGTGA. V gave up 5 bases and J gave up 3 bases; unmatched junction bases: 13. The CDR3 has 20 residues. Recovered status in Cohort 3 required two negative PCRs, clearance, or symptom resolution. Assay: immunoSEQ multiplex PCR; the TCRdb copy retains only in-frame clones and omits some. This sample has more than 250,000 clones, with about 89% found just once. The genes are TRBV7-3 and TRBJ2-1, with 16 positions matching TRBD2. This clonotype was obtained from a woman aged 18-30 years who had recovered from COVID-19. Sequencing was done on a sample of PBMCs or T cells enriched from blood (not recorded which). CDR3 residues: CASSPLGGLAGGRDYNEQFF. In DNA, the CDR3 is TGTGCCAGCAGCCCCTTGGGGGGACTAGCGGGAGGGCGGGACTACAATGAGCAGTTCTTC.